This TCR beta chain was found in a study of CD8 T cells in Susac syndrome. The V gene end was trimmed by 8 bases and the J gene end by 1 base; junction bases not matched to a gene: 10. CDR3 length: 16 residues. Germline V CDR1 and CDR2: MGHDK, SYGVNS. Purification of the CD8+ and CD4+ T cells relied on negative isolation, and TEMRA cells underwent FACS enrichment. Random hexamers were used to reverse transcribe about 0.5 to 1 ug of RNA. TCRdb independently ran MiXCR on the immunoSEQ multiplex PCR reads; one entry per CDR3 protein. The sample shows about 120,000 distinct CDR3 sequences, around 96% of them seen only once.

This sequence was found in a human donor with Susac syndrome. Sequencing was performed on CD8+ T cells from PBMCs. The chain uses TRBV25-1 and TRBJ1-1; 10 positions match TRBD1. The CDR3 spells CASRDCGTGENTEAFF. CDR3 coding DNA: TGTGCCAGCCGCGATTGTGGGACAGGGGAGAACACTGAAGCTTTCTTT.